Listed below are T cell receptor beta chains from one sample, sequenced in a study of T cells in Graves' hyperthyroidism and ophthalmopathy. Using its own MiXCR run on the multiplex PCR reads, TCRdb lists one record per CDR3 protein. The sample records fewer than 450,000 distinct CDR3 sequences, about a fifth being singletons. Sequenced material: blood. The receptors originated from a man aged 18 to 29 with Graves' ophthalmopathy. Both conserved end residues are part of each CDR3. D genes are given only for firm matches. Clone size is given for some rows only: seen once, a few or many times, or a class if the clone is expanded.

d_gene: NA
v_gene: TRBV27
j_gene: TRBJ1-6
abundance: few
len: 14
CDR3aa: CATRTSGALSPLHF
CDR3nt: TGTGCCACCCGAACGTCGGGGGCTCTTTCACCCCTCCACTTT

d_gene: TRBD1
v_gene: TRBV10-3
j_gene: TRBJ1-6
abundance: few
len: 14
CDR3aa: CAIGAGQLNSPLHF
CDR3nt: TGTGCCATCGGAGCGGGACAGCTTAATTCACCCCTCCACTTT

d_gene: NA
v_gene: TRBV6-1
j_gene: TRBJ2-7
abundance: NA
len: 15
CDR3aa: CASIGPDRGPYEQYF
CDR3nt: TGTGCCAGCATTGGGCCGGACAGAGGCCCCTACGAGCAGTACTTC

d_gene: NA
v_gene: TRBV11-3
j_gene: TRBJ1-1
abundance: NA
len: 17
CDR3aa: CASSLDVRTERRGEAFF
CDR3nt: TGTGCCAGCAGCTTAGATGTGAGGACAGAGAGGAGGGGCGAAGCTTTCTTT

d_gene: NA
v_gene: TRBV6-1
j_gene: TRBJ2-6
abundance: many
len: 17
CDR3aa: CASSYSSQGTGANVLTF
CDR3nt: TGTGCCAGCAGTTACTCTTCCCAGGGTACCGGGGCCAACGTCCTGACTTTC

d_gene: NA
v_gene: TRBV9
j_gene: TRBJ2-7
abundance: NA
len: 13
CDR3aa: CASSVGTGPEQYF
CDR3nt: TGTGCCAGCAGCGTAGGAACAGGGCCCGAGCAGTACTTC

d_gene: TRBD1
v_gene: TRBV12-3/TRBV12-4
j_gene: TRBJ2-3
abundance: many
len: 14
CDR3aa: CASSGIRGPDTQYF
CDR3nt: TGTGCCAGCAGTGGTATCAGGGGGCCAGATACGCAGTATTTT

d_gene: TRBD1
v_gene: TRBV13
j_gene: TRBJ2-7
abundance: NA
len: 15
CDR3aa: CASSSQGASSYEQYF
CDR3nt: TGCGCCAGCAGCTCACAGGGGGCGTCCTCCTACGAGCAGTACTTC

d_gene: TRBD2
v_gene: TRBV4-2
j_gene: TRBJ2-2
abundance: NA
len: 18
CDR3aa: CASSPAESGGANTGELFF
CDR3nt: TGTGCCAGCAGCCCCGCCGAGAGCGGGGGGGCAAACACCGGGGAGCTGTTTTTT

d_gene: TRBD1
v_gene: TRBV2
j_gene: TRBJ2-3
abundance: many
len: 14
CDR3aa: CARGARGLTDTQYF
CDR3nt: TGTGCCAGGGGGGCCAGGGGGCTCACAGATACGCAGTATTTT

d_gene: NA
v_gene: TRBV11-2
j_gene: TRBJ1-2
abundance: many
len: 17
CDR3aa: CASSLDQAAPPNYGYTF
CDR3nt: TGTGCCAGCAGCTTAGATCAAGCAGCGCCTCCTAACTATGGCTACACCTTC

d_gene: TRBD2
v_gene: TRBV6-1
j_gene: TRBJ2-7
abundance: NA
len: 17
CDR3aa: CASSEARGGGRNYEQYF
CDR3nt: TGTGCCAGCAGTGAAGCGCGGGGGGGGGGCCGGAACTACGAGCAGTACTTC

d_gene: TRBD1
v_gene: TRBV19
j_gene: TRBJ2-4
abundance: NA
len: 13
CDR3aa: CASSINRGNIQYF
CDR3nt: TGTGCCAGTAGTATCAACAGGGGTAACATTCAGTACTTC

d_gene: NA
v_gene: TRBV19
j_gene: TRBJ2-3
abundance: few
len: 15
CDR3aa: CASTPGHTATDTQYF
CDR3nt: TGTGCCAGTACCCCCGGCCATACAGCCACAGATACGCAGTATTTT

d_gene: NA
v_gene: TRBV7-3
j_gene: TRBJ2-3
abundance: NA
len: 16
CDR3aa: CASSLTIAGRTDTQYF
CDR3nt: TGTGCCAGCAGCTTAACGATTGCGGGACGCACAGATACGCAGTATTTT

d_gene: TRBD1
v_gene: TRBV18
j_gene: TRBJ2-2
abundance: NA
len: 16
CDR3aa: CASSPLGTGNTGELFF
CDR3nt: TGTGCCAGCTCCCCCCTGGGGACAGGGAACACCGGGGAGCTGTTTTTT

d_gene: NA
v_gene: TRBV2
j_gene: TRBJ2-3
abundance: many
len: 15
CDR3aa: CASREIRGGTDTQYF
CDR3nt: TGTGCCAGCAGAGAGATACGCGGGGGCACAGATACGCAGTATTTT

d_gene: NA
v_gene: TRBV5-4
j_gene: TRBJ1-6
abundance: NA
len: 15
CDR3aa: CASTNGGAYNSPLHF
CDR3nt: TGTGCCAGCACCAACGGGGGCGCCTATAATTCACCCCTCCACTTT

d_gene: TRBD1
v_gene: TRBV20-1
j_gene: TRBJ1-2
abundance: NA
len: 13
CDR3aa: CSARGDRGYGYTF
CDR3nt: TGCAGTGCTAGAGGGGACAGGGGGTATGGCTACACCTTC

d_gene: NA
v_gene: TRBV18
j_gene: TRBJ2-1
abundance: NA
len: 16
CDR3aa: CASSQVGGRPYNEQFF
CDR3nt: TGTGCCAGCTCACAAGTTGGCGGGCGGCCCTACAATGAGCAGTTCTTC

d_gene: TRBD2
v_gene: TRBV11-2
j_gene: TRBJ2-7
abundance: NA
len: 15
CDR3aa: CASSLEARGGDEQYF
CDR3nt: TGTGCCAGCAGCTTAGAAGCCCGCGGGGGGGACGAGCAGTACTTC

d_gene: NA
v_gene: TRBV29-1
j_gene: TRBJ2-1
abundance: NA
len: 16
CDR3aa: CSVEDLIAGYYNEQFF
CDR3nt: TGCAGCGTTGAAGATCTAATCGCGGGGTATTACAATGAGCAGTTCTTC

d_gene: TRBD1
v_gene: TRBV12-3/TRBV12-4
j_gene: TRBJ1-1
abundance: many
len: 15
CDR3aa: CASSPTGTAATEAFF
CDR3nt: TGTGCCAGCAGTCCTACCGGGACAGCTGCGACTGAAGCTTTCTTT

d_gene: TRBD1
v_gene: TRBV4-2
j_gene: TRBJ1-2
abundance: few
len: 16
CDR3aa: CASSQEAGQGAYGYTF
CDR3nt: TGTGCCAGCAGCCAAGAGGCGGGACAGGGGGCTTATGGCTACACCTTC

d_gene: NA
v_gene: TRBV20-1
j_gene: TRBJ1-4
abundance: many
len: 13
CDR3aa: CSAGPGPNEKLFF
CDR3nt: TGCAGTGCTGGCCCCGGCCCTAATGAAAAACTGTTTTTT

d_gene: NA
v_gene: TRBV18
j_gene: TRBJ1-3
abundance: once
len: 16
CDR3aa: CASSPTGQNSGNTIYF
CDR3nt: TGTGCCAGCTCACCAACGGGACAAAACTCTGGAAACACCATATATTTT

d_gene: TRBD1
v_gene: TRBV20-1
j_gene: TRBJ2-7
abundance: many
len: 13
CDR3aa: CSAETDRLYEQYF
CDR3nt: TGCAGTGCAGAGACGGACAGGCTGTACGAGCAGTACTTC

d_gene: TRBD1
v_gene: TRBV14
j_gene: TRBJ2-1
abundance: NA
len: 16
CDR3aa: CASSHLPGQGPNEQFF
CDR3nt: TGTGCCAGCAGCCACCTCCCGGGACAGGGTCCGAATGAGCAGTTCTTC

d_gene: NA
v_gene: TRBV9
j_gene: TRBJ2-7
abundance: NA
len: 11
CDR3aa: CASSTGHEQYF
CDR3nt: TGTGCCAGCAGCACGGGACACGAGCAGTACTTC

d_gene: NA
v_gene: TRBV13
j_gene: TRBJ1-1
abundance: many
len: 15
CDR3aa: CASSYHRTSNTEAFF
CDR3nt: TGTGCCAGCAGCTATCATAGAACCTCGAACACTGAAGCTTTCTTT

d_gene: TRBD2
v_gene: TRBV6-6
j_gene: TRBJ2-5
abundance: many
len: 14
CDR3aa: CASSYRTSKETQYF
CDR3nt: TGTGCCAGCAGTTACCGGACTAGTAAAGAGACCCAGTACTTC

d_gene: NA
v_gene: TRBV4-2
j_gene: TRBJ2-5
abundance: NA
len: 16
CDR3aa: CASSQVRGEVTETQYF
CDR3nt: TGTGCCAGCAGCCAAGTACGAGGGGAGGTCACAGAGACCCAGTACTTC

d_gene: NA
v_gene: TRBV11-2
j_gene: TRBJ2-6
abundance: few
len: 17
CDR3aa: CASSSTVMFSGANVLTF
CDR3nt: TGTGCCAGCAGCTCGACAGTAATGTTCTCTGGGGCCAACGTCCTGACTTTC

d_gene: NA
v_gene: TRBV28
j_gene: TRBJ2-7
abundance: many
len: 14
CDR3aa: CASSFFAGAGEQYF
CDR3nt: TGTGCCAGCAGTTTCTTCGCAGGGGCGGGCGAGCAGTACTTC

d_gene: TRBD2
v_gene: TRBV20-1
j_gene: TRBJ2-3
abundance: NA
len: 17
CDR3aa: CSASHPGRGGPTDTQYF
CDR3nt: TGCAGTGCTAGTCACCCCGGGCGGGGGGGCCCCACAGATACGCAGTATTTT

d_gene: NA
v_gene: TRBV20-1
j_gene: TRBJ2-3
abundance: NA
len: 17
CDR3aa: CSANLLRGGVPTDTQYF
CDR3nt: TGCAGTGCTAACCTTCTTAGGGGGGGCGTACCCACAGATACGCAGTATTTT

d_gene: NA
v_gene: TRBV12-3/TRBV12-4
j_gene: TRBJ2-4
abundance: many
len: 11
CDR3aa: CASRSGHIQYF
CDR3nt: TGTGCCAGCAGATCAGGGCACATTCAGTACTTC

d_gene: TRBD1
v_gene: TRBV7-8
j_gene: TRBJ2-7
abundance: NA
len: 16
CDR3aa: CASSLRGQGAGYEQYF
CDR3nt: TGTGCCAGCAGCTTAAGGGGACAGGGGGCCGGGTACGAGCAGTACTTC

d_gene: TRBD1
v_gene: TRBV15
j_gene: TRBJ1-2
abundance: NA
len: 15
CDR3aa: CATSRGTRTGHGYTF
CDR3nt: TGTGCCACCAGCAGAGGAACCCGGACAGGGCATGGCTACACCTTC

d_gene: NA
v_gene: TRBV6-2/TRBV6-3
j_gene: TRBJ2-7
abundance: many
len: 11
CDR3aa: CASRDYYEQYF
CDR3nt: TGTGCCAGCAGGGACTACTACGAGCAGTACTTC

d_gene: TRBD2
v_gene: TRBV2
j_gene: TRBJ2-7
abundance: many
len: 15
CDR3aa: CASSDEAGGSYEQYF
CDR3nt: TGTGCCAGCAGTGACGAAGCGGGGGGCTCCTACGAGCAGTACTTC

d_gene: TRBD1
v_gene: TRBV5-8
j_gene: TRBJ2-4
abundance: NA
len: 16
CDR3aa: CASSPRQGVAKNIQYF
CDR3nt: TGTGCCAGCAGCCCTAGACAGGGAGTAGCCAAAAACATTCAGTACTTC

d_gene: TRBD1
v_gene: TRBV28
j_gene: TRBJ2-5
abundance: NA
len: 14
CDR3aa: CASSLSGQGSDQYF
CDR3nt: TGTGCCAGCAGTTTATCGGGACAGGGTTCGGACCAGTACTTC

d_gene: NA
v_gene: TRBV5-6
j_gene: TRBJ2-2
abundance: few
len: 15
CDR3aa: CASSFEGPVTGELFF
CDR3nt: TGTGCCAGCAGCTTCGAAGGGCCCGTGACCGGGGAGCTGTTTTTT

d_gene: TRBD1
v_gene: TRBV20-1
j_gene: TRBJ1-6
abundance: few
len: 13
CDR3aa: CSAKTGTNSPLHF
CDR3nt: TGCAGTGCCAAGACAGGGACTAATTCACCCCTCCACTTT

d_gene: TRBD1
v_gene: TRBV7-8
j_gene: TRBJ2-5
abundance: NA
len: 17
CDR3aa: CASSWGDRGRARETQYF
CDR3nt: TGTGCCAGCAGCTGGGGCGACAGGGGAAGGGCGAGGGAGACCCAGTACTTC